This T cell receptor beta chain was sequenced for a study of cytomegalovirus exposure and HLA in healthy donors. Study observations and caveats: Cytomegalovirus status, reportedly, was diagnosed with high specificity and sensitivity by the classifier.

PCR involved 60 Vbeta and 13 Jbeta primers. The table came from immunoSEQ multiplex PCR; TCRdb's copy has only in-frame clones and leaves some out. Altogether some 190,000 clones are present, nearly 80% being singletons, with the ten largest covering approximately 2.6%. Trimming cost V 3 bases and J 7 bases, with 10 bases left between them. Per germline, CDR1 LNHDA and CDR2 SQIVND (reference sequence). This CDR3 contains 14 residues. Of note for this clone: The target antigen is unknown.

The sample taken for sequencing was PBMCs. This receptor was taken from a female donor in good health and CMV-seronegative. This chain uses TRBV19 with TRBJ1-6; TRBD1 is a possible D gene (5 bases). In DNA form, the CDR3 reads TGTGCCAGTAGTATTACAGGAGAGAATTCACCCCTCCACTTT. As protein: CASSITGENSPLHF.